This passage covers 8 T cell receptor beta chains from one sample sequenced in a study of Ad26.COV2.S vaccination and SARS-CoV-2 variants. The repertoire was sequenced with immunoSEQ multiplex PCR; TCRdb's copy has only in-frame clones and lacks some. The sample yields roughly 92,000 clones, approximately 82% seen once. Specimen: peripheral blood, collected after recovery from COVID-19. Every receptor here comes from a human donor who had recovered from COVID-19.

V usage is TRBV6-5 and J usage is TRBJ1-1, with 9 bases lining up with TRBD1. Per germline, CDR1 MNHEY and CDR2 SVGAGI. The V segment lost 4 bases and the J segment 2 bases; nucleotides outside the gene matches: 5. The CDR3 covers 15 residues. CDR3 protein: CASSSRTGDNTEAFF. The CDR3 bases are TGTGCCAGCAGTTCACGGACAGGGGACAACACTGAAGCTTTCTTT.

The gene calls are TRBV27 and TRBJ2-3, with 7 bases aligning to TRBD1. This CDR3 comprises 17 residues. The germline V gene has CDR1 MNHEY and CDR2 SMNVEV (reference sequence). V was pared by 3 bases and J by 0 bases, with 9 bases of the junction left unmatched. CDR3 DNA sequence: TGTGCCAGCAGTTTCATTACGACAGGGTACAGCACAGATACGCAGTATTTT. It is translated as CASSFITTGYSTDTQYF.

This chain links TRBV5-1 with TRBJ1-2, with a possible D match to TRBD1 (5 bases). Germline V gene data show CDR1 as SGHRS and CDR2 as YFSETQ. This CDR3 comprises 13 residues. Trimming removed 0 bases from V and 4 bases from J, with 7 bases in between. Here the CDR3 DNA reads TGCGCCAGCAGCTTGGCACAGGTCTATGGCTACACCTTC. Translated: CASSLAQVYGYTF.

The chain is built from TRBV5-6 and TRBJ2-7, with 10 bases fitting TRBD1. The CDR3 is made up of 15 amino acids. V gave up 1 base and J gave up 4 bases; unmatched junction bases: 5. The germline CDR1 and CDR2 sequences are SGHDT and YYEEEE. CDR3 sequence (DNA): TGTGCCAGCAGCTTGTTACAGGGACAGGGGTACGAGCAGTACTTC. Residues: CASSLLQGQGYEQYF.

The rearrangement joins TRBV28 to TRBJ2-3; D not resolved. The CDR3 is made up of 12 amino acids. CDR1 and CDR2 from the germline V gene are MDHEN and SYDVKM. The ends were cut back, 4 bases at V and 4 bases at J, with 6 bases in the middle. Written as DNA, the CDR3 is TGTGCCAGCAGTTCCACCGCAGATACGCAGTATTTT. The encoded protein is CASSSTADTQYF.

The chain carries TRBV28 and TRBJ1-2; TRBD1 is a possible D gene (5 bases). This CDR3 has 14 amino acids. Trimming pared 9 bases from V and 3 bases from J, leaving 17 bases between. The V gene's germline CDR1 is MDHEN and CDR2 SYDVKM. As DNA, the CDR3 is TGTGCCAGAACTGCGAGGGGAAGGGACTATGGCTACACCTTC. It translates to CARTARGRDYGYTF.

V and J are TRBV5-6 and TRBJ2-1; the match to TRBD2 covers 10 bases. The CDR3 has 19 residues. Trimming took 6 bases from V and 3 from J; bases not matched to a gene: 18. The germline gives CDR1 SGHDT, CDR2 YYEEEE. The CDR3 is CASTNLAASGRVGYNEQFF. The CDR3 nucleotides read TGTGCCAGCACCAACCTGGCGGCTAGCGGGAGAGTTGGCTACAATGAGCAGTTCTTC.

The rearrangement joins TRBV9 to TRBJ2-3; D is perhaps TRBD2 (7 bases). CDR1 and CDR2 from the germline V gene are SGDLS and YYNGEE. The CDR3 is made up of 14 amino acids. Trimming removed 5 bases at V and 6 bases at J, with 16 bases between. CDR3 loop: CASRGRGGPDTQYF. In DNA form, the CDR3 reads TGTGCCAGCAGGGGGAGGGGGGGCCCCGATACGCAGTATTTT. The variable domain in full, completed from reference TRBV9 and TRBJ2-3, reads DSGVTQTPKHLITATGQRVTLRCSPRSGDLSVYWYQQSLDQGLQFLIQYYNGEERAKGNILERFSAQQFPDLHSELNLSSLELGDSALYFCASRGRGGPDTQYFGPGTRLTVL.